Described below is a single TCR beta chain sequence and its context. The same CDR3 also results from other DNA sequences found in this sample. The data belong to a study of control samples from healthy donors and cancer patients. The CDR3 spans 17 residues. Germline lookup yields CDR1 LNHDA and CDR2 SQIVND (reference sequence). With 3 bases clipped from V and 0 bases from J, the junction kept 5 bases outside the gene matches. Repertoires were generated with immunoSEQ multiplex PCR, while TCRdb's copy carries only in-frame clones and drops some. The repertoire includes some 28,000 clones, around nine tenths of them detected once, and 1.5% to 2% sits in the top ten.

The rearrangement uses TRBV19 and TRBJ2-6; TRBD2 aligns across 7 bases. This sequence originates from a woman in her thirties or forties with lung cancer. The sample consisted of PBMCs. The chain's CDR3 is CASSIQGGSSGANVLTF. CDR3 DNA: TGTGCCAGTAGTATTCAGGGCGGGAGCTCTGGGGCCAACGTCCTGACTTTC.